This is a list of T cell receptor beta chains from one sample in a study of T cell clonotyping in hematopoietic cell transplantation. The table came from immunoSEQ multiplex PCR; TCRdb's copy has only in-frame clones and leaves some out. The table includes 8,900 or so clones, roughly nine tenths detected once. The sample here was peripheral blood mononuclear cells, taken before stem cell transplant. All receptors come from a woman aged 55-75 years with acute myeloid leukemia. Some clones in this sample may be carry-over from other donors' samples. Both conserved end residues are part of each CDR3. D genes are given only for firm matches. A clone size is listed for some rows: how often the clone was seen (once, few, many), or a class if it is expanded.

D | J | V | size | CDR3 | DNA
- | TRBJ2-2 | TRBV7-9 | - | CASSSGTRGPNTGELFF | TGTGCCAGCAGCTCCGGGACTCGCGGGCCGAACACCGGGGAGCTGTTTTTT
- | TRBJ2-5 | TRBV30 | once | CAWSAVHQETQYF | TGTGCCTGGAGTGCGGTACACCAAGAGACCCAGTACTTC
- | TRBJ2-1 | TRBV30 | - | CAWNYDRYNEQFF | TGTGCCTGGAACTACGACCGGTACAATGAGCAGTTCTTC
TRBD1 | TRBJ1-5 | TRBV28 | - | CASRGTGNQPQHF | TGTGCCAGCAGGGGGACAGGGAATCAGCCCCAGCATTTT
- | TRBJ2-5 | TRBV30 | - | CAWSVGGVNPQYF | TGTGCCTGGAGTGTAGGCGGAGTAAATCCCCAGTACTTC
- | TRBJ2-1 | TRBV7-8 | - | CASSDREVYNEQFF | TGTGCCAGCAGCGACAGGGAGGTCTACAATGAGCAGTTCTTC
TRBD2 | TRBJ2-4 | TRBV7-2 | - | CASSRGGIVDIQYF | TGTGCCAGCAGCCGGGGAGGGATTGTGGACATTCAGTACTTC
- | TRBJ2-3 | TRBV7-3 | - | CASSLRRAANTDTQYF | TGTGCCAGCAGCTTAAGGAGGGCAGCTAACACAGATACGCAGTATTTT
- | TRBJ1-5 | TRBV9 | - | CASSVAGSNQPQHF | TGTGCCAGCAGCGTAGCTGGCAGCAATCAGCCCCAGCATTTT
TRBD2 | TRBJ2-2 | TRBV7-8 | - | CASSSSPGTTLGTGELFF | TGTGCCAGCAGCTCCAGCCCCGGGACTACTTTAGGCACCGGGGAGCTGTTTTTT
- | TRBJ2-3 | TRBV6-4 | - | CASERARDTDTQYF | TGTGCCAGCGAAAGGGCCCGAGACACAGATACGCAGTATTTT
- | TRBJ2-5 | TRBV19 | - | CASSMVPGTETQYF | TGTGCCAGTAGTATGGTCCCCGGGACGGAGACCCAGTACTTC
- | TRBJ1-1 | TRBV5-6 | - | CASSLPGRYTEAFF | TGTGCCAGCAGCTTGCCGGGACGGTACACTGAAGCTTTCTTT
TRBD1 | TRBJ1-4 | TRBV19 | once | CASSLTTGRVEKLFF | TGTGCCAGTAGTCTAACGACAGGGAGGGTTGAAAAACTGTTTTTT
- | TRBJ1-4 | TRBV2 | - | CASSVSHATNEKLFF | TGTGCCAGCAGTGTGAGCCATGCAACTAATGAAAAACTGTTTTTT